The entry below describes one T cell receptor (beta chain). CDR1 and CDR2 (germline): SGHNT, YYREEE (reference sequence). J gave up 2 bases and V 1 base, and 8 bases lay outside the gene matches. CDR3 size: 16 residues. This sample was included in a study of blood T cell repertoires in COVID-19. About the research overall: PBMCs, B-cell-depleted T cells, or T cells were the source of the cDNA or gDNA that made up the material.

Authors' analysis steps: Researchers report that nucleated cell counts were estimated from reference gene primer amplification. Repertoires were generated with immunoSEQ multiplex PCR, while TCRdb's copy carries only in-frame clones and drops some. From that table come the V and J calls and clone size; the DNA was used to work out D and trimming. The data show over 150,000 clones, 94% seen once. This receptor was taken from a man aged 30-40 years with COVID-19, enrolled during active disease. The sequenced sample consisted of peripheral blood. The chain uses TRBV5-4 and TRBJ1-2; 7 bases are shared with TRBD1. The CDR3, as DNA: TGTGCCAGCAGCTTGTGGTCAGGGGGTACAAACTATGGCTACACCTTC. Translating gives CASSLWSGGTNYGYTF.